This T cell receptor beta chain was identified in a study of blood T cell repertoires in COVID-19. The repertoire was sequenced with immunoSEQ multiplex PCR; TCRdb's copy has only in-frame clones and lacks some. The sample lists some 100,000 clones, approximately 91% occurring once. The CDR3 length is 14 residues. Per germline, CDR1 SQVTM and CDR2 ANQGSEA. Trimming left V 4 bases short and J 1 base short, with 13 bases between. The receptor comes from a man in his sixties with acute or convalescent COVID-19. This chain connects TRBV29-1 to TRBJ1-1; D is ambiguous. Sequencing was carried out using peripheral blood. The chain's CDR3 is CSVGVVGENTEAFF. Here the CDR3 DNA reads TGCAGCGTTGGGGTGGTCGGAGAGAACACTGAAGCTTTCTTT.